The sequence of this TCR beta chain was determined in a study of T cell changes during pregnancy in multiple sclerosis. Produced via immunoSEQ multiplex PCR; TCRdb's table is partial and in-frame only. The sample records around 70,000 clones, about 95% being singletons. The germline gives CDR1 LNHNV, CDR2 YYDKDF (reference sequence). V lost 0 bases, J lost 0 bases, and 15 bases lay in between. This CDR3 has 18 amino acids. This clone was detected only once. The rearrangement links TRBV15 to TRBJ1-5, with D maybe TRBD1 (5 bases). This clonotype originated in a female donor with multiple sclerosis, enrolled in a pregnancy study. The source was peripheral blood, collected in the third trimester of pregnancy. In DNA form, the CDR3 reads TGTGCCACCAGCAGAGATCCCCTGACAGTCTATAGCAATCAGCCCCAGCATTTT. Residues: CATSRDPLTVYSNQPQHF.